Sequencing of this T cell receptor beta chain was carried out in a study of T cells after yellow fever vaccination. CDR3 length equals 13 residues. The germline gives CDR1 SGHTA, CDR2 FQGNSA. The V end was cut by 3 bases, the J end by 4 bases, with 9 bases between. Via MiXCR, TCRdb re-called the 5' RACE reads, giving one row per CDR3 protein. The sample comprises approximately 300,000 distinct CDR3 sequences, about 10% of which are singletons, and roughly 3% rests with the top ten. This clonotype was seen more than once but under ten times. Sequencing was performed on CD4+ T cells sorted from PBMCs, taken 45 days after the yellow fever booster vaccination. V and J are TRBV7-2 and TRBJ2-5, with D possibly matching TRBD1 (5 bases). This TCR came from a man younger than 35 who received the YFV17D yellow fever vaccine. CDR3 loop: CASSFRATETQYF. The CDR3 DNA is TGTGCCAGCAGCTTCAGGGCGACAGAGACCCAGTACTTC. The full variable domain, with the rest looked up from reference TRBV7-2 and TRBJ2-5, is GAGVSQSPSNKVTEKGKDVELRCDPISGHTALYWYRQSLGQGLEFLIYFQGNSAPDKSGLPSDRFSAERTGGSVSTLTIQRTQQEDSAVYLCASSFRATETQYFGPGTRLLVL.